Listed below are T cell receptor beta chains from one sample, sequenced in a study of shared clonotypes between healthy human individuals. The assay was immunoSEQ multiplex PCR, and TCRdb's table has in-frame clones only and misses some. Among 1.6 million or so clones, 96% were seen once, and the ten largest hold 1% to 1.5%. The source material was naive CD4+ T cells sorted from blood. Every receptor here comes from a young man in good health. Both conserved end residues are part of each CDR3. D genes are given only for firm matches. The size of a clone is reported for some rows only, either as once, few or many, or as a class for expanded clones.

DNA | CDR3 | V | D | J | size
TGTGCCAGCAGCCTATCTATGGGGTTGTACACTGAAGCTTTCTTT | CASSLSMGLYTEAFF | TRBV7-9 | NA | TRBJ1-1 | NA
TGTGCCAGCACCTTAACAATCTCTGGAAACACCATATATTTT | CASTLTISGNTIYF | TRBV7-9 | NA | TRBJ1-3 | NA
TGTGCCAGCAGCGCGGACTTCGGGTTGGAAGATACGCAGTATTTT | CASSADFGLEDTQYF | TRBV9 | NA | TRBJ2-3 | NA
TGTGCCAGCAGCCAAGGGGACGGTCAGCCCCAGCATTTT | CASSQGDGQPQHF | TRBV14 | NA | TRBJ1-5 | NA
TGTGCCAGCAGCTTAAATCGGCGGGCCTTCACCGATGAGCAGTTCTTC | CASSLNRRAFTDEQFF | TRBV7-8 | NA | TRBJ2-1 | NA
TGCGCCAGCAGCCAAGTGGCGATCTGGGAGACCCAGTACTTC | CASSQVAIWETQYF | TRBV4-1 | NA | TRBJ2-5 | NA
TGTGCCAGCAGTCAGAAATGGAGCTCCAATGAGCAGTTCTTC | CASSQKWSSNEQFF | TRBV9 | NA | TRBJ2-1 | few
TGTGCCACCCTAAGCCGGGGACTGACCACAGATACGCAGTATTTT | CATLSRGLTTDTQYF | TRBV19 | NA | TRBJ2-3 | NA
TGTGCCAGCAGCGCGAACAGGGGCCTCAATCAGCCCCAGCATTTT | CASSANRGLNQPQHF | TRBV5-4 | TRBD1 | TRBJ1-5 | NA
TGTGCCAGCAGCGTTAGACTAGCGGTGTCCTACAATGAGCAGTTCTTC | CASSVRLAVSYNEQFF | TRBV9 | TRBD2 | TRBJ2-1 | NA
TGTGCCAGCAGTGTAGGGGGGCCTACGGTTTACGAGCAGTACTTC | CASSVGGPTVYEQYF | TRBV6-1 | NA | TRBJ2-7 | once
TGTGCCAGCGGATCTGGGGCGAACTATGGCTACACCTTC | CASGSGANYGYTF | TRBV18 | NA | TRBJ1-2 | NA
TGTGCCAGCAGCTTGATCCTCAGTAGAGCCACCGGGGAGCTGTTTTTT | CASSLILSRATGELFF | TRBV5-5 | NA | TRBJ2-2 | NA
TGCGCCAGCAGCTTGGACCAGGGGACTGAGCAGTTCTTC | CASSLDQGTEQFF | TRBV5-1 | NA | TRBJ2-1 | NA
TGTGCCATTTGGGCTCGGGGACAATCGAACACTGAAGCTTTCTTT | CAIWARGQSNTEAFF | TRBV6-6 | NA | TRBJ1-1 | NA
TGCAGCGTTGTCCCGGGACTACATACCGGTGAGCAGTTCTTC | CSVVPGLHTGEQFF | TRBV29-1 | TRBD2 | TRBJ2-1 | NA
TGCAGCGTGGCGCCGGGTCCCAGCCAGCCCCAGCATTTT | CSVAPGPSQPQHF | TRBV29-1 | NA | TRBJ1-5 | NA
TGCGCCAGCAGCCAACCGGGGGGGTCCTATGGCTACACCTTC | CASSQPGGSYGYTF | TRBV4-1 | NA | TRBJ1-2 | NA
TGTGCCAGTAGTAGCCAGGGGGCGCCCGAGCAGTACTTC | CASSSQGAPEQYF | TRBV19 | TRBD1 | TRBJ2-7 | NA
TGCGCCAGCAGCCCCACCGGGACGGGGGTTTTGGTCGAGCAGTACTTC | CASSPTGTGVLVEQYF | TRBV5-1 | NA | TRBJ2-7 | NA
TGTGCCATCAGGAAGAGTAAAACAGGGGGGACCTACGAGCAGTACTTC | CAIRKSKTGGTYEQYF | TRBV10-3 | TRBD1 | TRBJ2-7 | NA
TGTGCCAGCAGCTTGCGCCTAGCGGGAGCGGTGGCAGATACGCAGTATTTT | CASSLRLAGAVADTQYF | TRBV5-4 | TRBD2 | TRBJ2-3 | NA